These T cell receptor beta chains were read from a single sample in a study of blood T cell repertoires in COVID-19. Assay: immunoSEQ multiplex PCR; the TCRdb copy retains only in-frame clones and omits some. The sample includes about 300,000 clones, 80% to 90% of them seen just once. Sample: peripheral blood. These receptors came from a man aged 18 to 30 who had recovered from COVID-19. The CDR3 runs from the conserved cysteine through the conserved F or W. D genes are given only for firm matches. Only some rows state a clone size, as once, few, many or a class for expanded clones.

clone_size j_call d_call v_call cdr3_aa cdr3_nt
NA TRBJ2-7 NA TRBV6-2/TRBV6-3 CASSNLRGYEQYF TGTGCCAGCAGTAACCTCCGGGGCTACGAGCAGTACTTC
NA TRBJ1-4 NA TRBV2 CASREVTGEKLFF TGTGCCAGCAGGGAGGTCACAGGGGAAAAACTGTTTTTT
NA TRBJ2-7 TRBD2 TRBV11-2 CASSRGWGGGYEQYF TGTGCCAGCAGCCGAGGGTGGGGGGGAGGCTACGAGCAGTACTTC
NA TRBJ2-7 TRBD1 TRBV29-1 CSVTTGVTYEQYF TGCAGCGTCACCACAGGGGTTACTTACGAGCAGTACTTC
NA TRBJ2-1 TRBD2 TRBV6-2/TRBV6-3 CASSYSGGGAYNEQFF TGTGCCAGCAGTTACTCTGGCGGGGGAGCCTACAATGAGCAGTTCTTC
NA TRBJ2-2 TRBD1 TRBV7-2 CASTPGDRVGTGELFF TGTGCCAGCACCCCAGGGGACAGGGTCGGCACCGGGGAGCTGTTTTTT
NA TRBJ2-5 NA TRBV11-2 CASSLDHGSGLETQYF TGTGCCAGCAGCTTAGATCACGGTAGCGGCCTAGAGACCCAGTACTTC
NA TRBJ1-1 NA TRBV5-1 CASSSQGLGGTEAFF TGCGCCAGCAGCTCCCAGGGCCTAGGCGGCACTGAAGCTTTCTTT
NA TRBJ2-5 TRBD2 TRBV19 CASSIGGTPKETQYF TGTGCCAGTAGTATCGGGGGGACTCCCAAAGAGACCCAGTACTTC
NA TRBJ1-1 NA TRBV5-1 CASSLSRISDTEAFF TGCGCCAGCAGCTTATCCCGTATTTCGGACACTGAAGCTTTCTTT
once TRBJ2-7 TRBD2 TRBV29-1 CSVDRGGYEQYF TGCAGCGTTGACCGGGGGGGGTACGAGCAGTACTTC
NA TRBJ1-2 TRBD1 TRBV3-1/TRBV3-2 CASSLDLGTGAAGYTF TGTGCCAGCAGCCTGGACCTAGGGACAGGGGCGGCTGGCTACACCTTC
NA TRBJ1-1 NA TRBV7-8 CASSGDRWGTKYTEAFF TGTGCCAGCAGCGGCGACAGGTGGGGCACGAAGTACACTGAAGCTTTCTTT
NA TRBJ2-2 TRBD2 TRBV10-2 CASSVMPGLERTGELFF TGCGCCAGCAGTGTTATGCCGGGACTAGAAAGAACCGGGGAGCTGTTTTTT
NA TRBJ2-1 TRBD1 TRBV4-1 CASSQDGGTGLYNEQFF TGCGCCAGCAGCCAAGATGGCGGGACAGGGCTCTACAATGAGCAGTTCTTC
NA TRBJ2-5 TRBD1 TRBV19 CASSIETGGGQETQYF TGTGCCAGTAGTATCGAGACAGGGGGAGGCCAAGAGACCCAGTACTTC
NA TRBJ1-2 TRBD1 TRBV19 CASSRQGSYGYTF TGTGCCAGTAGCAGACAGGGATCCTATGGCTACACCTTC
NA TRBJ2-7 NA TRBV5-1 CASSLEDRFYEQYF TGCGCCAGCAGCTTGGAGGACAGATTCTACGAGCAGTACTTC
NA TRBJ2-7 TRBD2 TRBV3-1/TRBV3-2 CASSQDHGTRSYEQYF TGTGCCAGCAGCCAAGATCATGGGACTAGAAGCTACGAGCAGTACTTC
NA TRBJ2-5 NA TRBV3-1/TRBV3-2 CASSQDARGETQYF TGTGCCAGCAGCCAAGATGCAAGGGGAGAGACCCAGTACTTC
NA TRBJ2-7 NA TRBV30 CAWSGGPGRGNEQYF TGTGCCTGGAGCGGAGGTCCAGGCAGGGGTAACGAGCAGTACTTC
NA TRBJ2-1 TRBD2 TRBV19 CASSKAGGTYNEQFF TGTGCCAGTAGTAAGGCGGGGGGTACCTACAATGAGCAGTTCTTC
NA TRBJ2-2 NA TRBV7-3 CASSPRQVSGELFF TGTGCCAGCAGCCCCAGACAGGTTTCGGGGGAGCTGTTTTTT
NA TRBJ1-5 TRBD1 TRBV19 CASSGQGGNQPQHF TGTGCCAGTAGTGGGCAGGGGGGAAATCAGCCCCAGCATTTT
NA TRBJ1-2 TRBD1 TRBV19 CASGRGQGSYGYTF TGTGCCAGTGGGCGAGGACAGGGGAGCTATGGCTACACCTTC
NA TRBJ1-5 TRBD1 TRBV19 CASSIGQGGQPQHF TGTGCCAGTAGTATAGGACAGGGGGGACAGCCCCAGCATTTT
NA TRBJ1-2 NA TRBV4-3 CASSRGGDGRTYGYTF TGCGCCAGCAGCCGCGGGGGAGACGGACGAACCTATGGCTACACCTTC
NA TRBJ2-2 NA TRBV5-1 CASSFMEGGELFF TGCGCCAGCAGCTTCATGGAGGGCGGGGAGCTGTTTTTT
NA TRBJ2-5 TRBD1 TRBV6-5 CASSRDSAQETQYF TGTGCCAGCAGCCGGGACAGCGCCCAAGAGACCCAGTACTTC